This T cell receptor beta chain was documented in a study of T cell responses to AZD1222 COVID-19 vaccine. This clone occurred once. Its antigen is not identified. The study's findings and limits: Repertoires were obtained solely post-peak T cell response. Spike-specific TCR breadth and depth both grew after two AZD1222 doses.

Only in-frame clones appear in the TCRdb table, and some are missing; sequencing was by immunoSEQ multiplex PCR. This sample has 130,000 to 150,000 clones, with roughly nine tenths found just once. Germline V CDR1 and CDR2: MNHEY, SVGAGI. V was clipped by 0 bases and J by 1 base, with 6 bases between them. This CDR3 is 14 amino acids long. The source was peripheral blood, collected on day 0 of AZD1222 vaccination. The chain has TRBV6-5 and TRBJ2-5; D unresolved. This receptor was obtained from an adult in good health. In DNA, the CDR3 is TGTGCCAGCAGTTACTCGATCAGCCAAGAGACCCAGTACTTC. Translation: CASSYSISQETQYF.